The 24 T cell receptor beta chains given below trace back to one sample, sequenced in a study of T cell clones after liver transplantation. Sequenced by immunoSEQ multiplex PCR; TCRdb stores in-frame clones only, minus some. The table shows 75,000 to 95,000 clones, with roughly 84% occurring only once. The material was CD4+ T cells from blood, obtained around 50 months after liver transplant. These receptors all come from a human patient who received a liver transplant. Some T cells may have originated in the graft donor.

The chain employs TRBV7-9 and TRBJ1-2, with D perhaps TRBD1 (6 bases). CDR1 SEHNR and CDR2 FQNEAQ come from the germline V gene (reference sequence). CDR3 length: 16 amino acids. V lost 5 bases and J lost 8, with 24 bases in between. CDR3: CASSPNTGTKDPGYTF. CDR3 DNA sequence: TGTGCCAGCAGCCCCAATACCGGGACAAAGGATCCAGGCTACACCTTC. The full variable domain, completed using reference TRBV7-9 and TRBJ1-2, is DTGVSQNPRHKITKRGQNVTFRCDPISEHNRLYWYRQTLGQGPEFLTYFQNEAQLEKSRLLSDRFSAERPKGSFSTLEIQRTEQGDSAMYLCASSPNTGTKDPGYTFGSGTRLTVV.

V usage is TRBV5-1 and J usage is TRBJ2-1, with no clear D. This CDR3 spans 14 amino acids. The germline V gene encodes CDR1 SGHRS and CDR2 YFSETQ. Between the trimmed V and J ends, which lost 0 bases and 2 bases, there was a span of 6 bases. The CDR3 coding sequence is TGCGCCAGCAGCTTGGACAGCACCTACAATGAGCAGTTCTTC. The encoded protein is CASSLDSTYNEQFF. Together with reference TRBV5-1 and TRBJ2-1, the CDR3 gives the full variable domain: KAGVTQTPRYLIKTRGQQVTLSCSPISGHRSVSWYQQTPGQGLQFLFEYFSETQRNKGNFPGRFSGRQFSNSRSEMNVSTLELGDSALYLCASSLDSTYNEQFFGPGTRLTVL.

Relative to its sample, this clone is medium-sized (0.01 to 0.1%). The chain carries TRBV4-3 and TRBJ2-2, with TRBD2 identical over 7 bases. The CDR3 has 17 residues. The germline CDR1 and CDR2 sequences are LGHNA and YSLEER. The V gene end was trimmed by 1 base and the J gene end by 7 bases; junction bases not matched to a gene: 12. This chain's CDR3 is CASSQGVTAGAHGELFF. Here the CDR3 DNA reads TGCGCCAGCAGCCAAGGAGTTACGGCGGGAGCGCACGGGGAGCTGTTTTTT.

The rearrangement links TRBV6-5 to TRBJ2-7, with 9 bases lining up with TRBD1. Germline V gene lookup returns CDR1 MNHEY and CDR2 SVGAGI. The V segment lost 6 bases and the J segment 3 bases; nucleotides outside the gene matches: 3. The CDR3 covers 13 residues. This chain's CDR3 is CASRTTGGYEQYF. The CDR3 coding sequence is TGTGCCAGCAGAACGACAGGGGGCTACGAGCAGTACTTC.

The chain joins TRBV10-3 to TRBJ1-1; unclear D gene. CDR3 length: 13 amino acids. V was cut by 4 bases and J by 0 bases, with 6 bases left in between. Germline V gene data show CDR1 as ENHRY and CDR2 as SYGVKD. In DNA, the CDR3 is TGTGCCATCAGTGGGACCGTGAACACTGAAGCTTTCTTT. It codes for CAISGTVNTEAFF.

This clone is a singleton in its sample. CDR3 sequence: CASSPQRGAHATQYF. CDR3 DNA: TGTGCCAGCAGCCCCCAGAGGGGGGCGCACGCTACGCAGTATTTT. This chain links TRBV11-2 with TRBJ2-3, with D possibly being TRBD1 or TRBD2 (6 bases each). The CDR3 is 15 residues long. Germline CDR1 is SGHAT and CDR2 is FQNNGV. Trimming left V 5 bases short and J 8 bases short, with 20 bases between.

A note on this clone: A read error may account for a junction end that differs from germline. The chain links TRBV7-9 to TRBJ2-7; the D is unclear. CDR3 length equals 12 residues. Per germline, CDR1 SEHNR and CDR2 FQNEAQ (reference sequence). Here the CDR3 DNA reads TGTGCCAGCAGCTTTGTCGGTCACGAGCGGTACTTC. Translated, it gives CASSFVGHERYF.

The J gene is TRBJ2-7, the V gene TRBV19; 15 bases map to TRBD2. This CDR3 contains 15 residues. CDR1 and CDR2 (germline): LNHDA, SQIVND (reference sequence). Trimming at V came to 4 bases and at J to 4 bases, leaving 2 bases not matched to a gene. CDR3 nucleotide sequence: TGTGCCAGTAGTACCGGGACTAGCGGGAGGTACGAGCAGTACTTC. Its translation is CASSTGTSGRYEQYF.

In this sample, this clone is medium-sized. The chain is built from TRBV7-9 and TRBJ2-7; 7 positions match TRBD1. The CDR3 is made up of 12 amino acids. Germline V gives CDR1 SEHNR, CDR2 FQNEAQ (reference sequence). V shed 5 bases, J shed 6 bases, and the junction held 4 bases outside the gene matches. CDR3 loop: CASSLQGIEQYF. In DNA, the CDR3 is TGTGCCAGCAGCCTACAGGGGATCGAGCAGTACTTC.

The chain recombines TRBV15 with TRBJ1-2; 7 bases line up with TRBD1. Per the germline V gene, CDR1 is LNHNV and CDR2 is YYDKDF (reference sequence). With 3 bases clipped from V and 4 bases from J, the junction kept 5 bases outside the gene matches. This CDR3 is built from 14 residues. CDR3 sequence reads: CATSRTGTVYGYTF. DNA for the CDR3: TGTGCCACCAGCAGGACCGGGACAGTCTATGGCTACACCTTC.

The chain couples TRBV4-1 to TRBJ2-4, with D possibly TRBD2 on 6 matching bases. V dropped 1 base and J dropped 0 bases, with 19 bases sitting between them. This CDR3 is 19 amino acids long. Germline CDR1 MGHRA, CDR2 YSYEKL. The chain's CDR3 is CASSQGGLGGDIAKNIQYF. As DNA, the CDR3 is TGCGCCAGCAGCCAAGGAGGCTTGGGCGGGGATATAGCCAAAAACATTCAGTACTTC.

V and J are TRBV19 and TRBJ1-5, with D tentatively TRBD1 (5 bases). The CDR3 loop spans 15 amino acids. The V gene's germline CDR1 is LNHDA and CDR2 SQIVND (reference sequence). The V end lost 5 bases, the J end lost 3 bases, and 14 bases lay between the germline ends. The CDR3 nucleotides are TGTGCCAGTAGTCCCGGGGGGAGGGCCAATCAGCCCCAGCATTTT. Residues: CASSPGGRANQPQHF. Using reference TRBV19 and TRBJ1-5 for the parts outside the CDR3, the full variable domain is DGGITQSPKYLFRKEGQNVTLSCEQNLNHDAMYWYRQDPGQGLRLIYYSQIVNDFQKGDIAEGYSVSREKKESFPLTVTSAQKNPTAFYLCASSPGGRANQPQHFGDGTRLSIL.

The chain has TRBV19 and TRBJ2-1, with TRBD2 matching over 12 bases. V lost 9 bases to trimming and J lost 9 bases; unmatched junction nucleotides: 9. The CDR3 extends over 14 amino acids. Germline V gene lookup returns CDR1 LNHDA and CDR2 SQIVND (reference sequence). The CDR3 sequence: CASTTSGGITEQFF. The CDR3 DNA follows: TGTGCCAGCACGACTAGCGGGGGAATTACTGAGCAGTTCTTC. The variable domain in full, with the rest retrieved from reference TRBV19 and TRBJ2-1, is DGGITQSPKYLFRKEGQNVTLSCEQNLNHDAMYWYRQDPGQGLRLIYYSQIVNDFQKGDIAEGYSVSREKKESFPLTVTSAQKNPTAFYLCASTTSGGITEQFFGPGTRLTVL.

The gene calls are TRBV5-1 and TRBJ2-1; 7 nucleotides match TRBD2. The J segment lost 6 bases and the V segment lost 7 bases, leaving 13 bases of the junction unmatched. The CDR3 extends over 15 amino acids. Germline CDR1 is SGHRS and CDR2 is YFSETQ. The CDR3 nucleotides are TGCGCCAGCCAACCTGGGGGAGCGGGGCGCAATGAGCAGTTCTTC. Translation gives CASQPGGAGRNEQFF.

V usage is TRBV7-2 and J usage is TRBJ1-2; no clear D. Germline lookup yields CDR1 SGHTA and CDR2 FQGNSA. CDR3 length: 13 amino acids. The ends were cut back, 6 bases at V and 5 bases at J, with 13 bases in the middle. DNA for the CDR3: TGTGCCAGCAGTTCGGTTCGAGGATATGGCTACACCTTC. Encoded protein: CASSSVRGYGYTF.

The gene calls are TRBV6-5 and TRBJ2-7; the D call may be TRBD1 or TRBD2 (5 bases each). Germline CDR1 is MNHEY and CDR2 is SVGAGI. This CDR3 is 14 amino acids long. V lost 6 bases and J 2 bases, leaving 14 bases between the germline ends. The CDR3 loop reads CASSRLQGPYEQYF. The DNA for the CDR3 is TGTGCCAGCAGCAGACTTCAGGGACCCTACGAGCAGTACTTC.

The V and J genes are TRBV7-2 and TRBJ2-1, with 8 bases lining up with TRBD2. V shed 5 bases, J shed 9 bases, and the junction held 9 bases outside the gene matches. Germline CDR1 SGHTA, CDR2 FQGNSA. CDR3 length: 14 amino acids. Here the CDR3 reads CASSPGTSLGEQFF. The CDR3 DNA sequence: TGTGCCAGCAGCCCCGGGACTAGTTTAGGTGAGCAGTTCTTC.

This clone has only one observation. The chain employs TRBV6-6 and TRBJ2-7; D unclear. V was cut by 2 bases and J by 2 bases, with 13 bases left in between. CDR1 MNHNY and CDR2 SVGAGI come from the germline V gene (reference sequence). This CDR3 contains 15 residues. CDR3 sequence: CASSYRLTSTYEQYF. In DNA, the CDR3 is TGTGCCAGCAGTTACCGGCTTACATCCACCTACGAGCAGTACTTC.

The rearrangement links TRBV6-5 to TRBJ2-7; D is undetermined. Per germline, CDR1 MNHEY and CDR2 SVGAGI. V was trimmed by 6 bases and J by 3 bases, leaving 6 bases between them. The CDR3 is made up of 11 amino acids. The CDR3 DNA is TGTGCCAGCAGCCGAAGCTACGAGCAGTACTTC. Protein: CASSRSYEQYF.

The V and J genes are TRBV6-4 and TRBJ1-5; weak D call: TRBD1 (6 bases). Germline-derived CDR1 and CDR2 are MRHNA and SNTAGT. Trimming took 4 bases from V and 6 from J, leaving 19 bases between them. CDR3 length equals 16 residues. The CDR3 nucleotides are TGTGCCAGCAGTGCCTCGACAGGAAGAGGACGTCAGCCCCAGCATTTT. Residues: CASSASTGRGRQPQHF.

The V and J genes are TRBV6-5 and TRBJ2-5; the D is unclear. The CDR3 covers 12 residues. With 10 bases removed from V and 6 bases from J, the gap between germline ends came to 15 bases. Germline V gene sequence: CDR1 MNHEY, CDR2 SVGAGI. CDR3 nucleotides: TGTGCCACCCGGCTTAGCTCCAAGACCCAGTACTTC. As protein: CATRLSSKTQYF.

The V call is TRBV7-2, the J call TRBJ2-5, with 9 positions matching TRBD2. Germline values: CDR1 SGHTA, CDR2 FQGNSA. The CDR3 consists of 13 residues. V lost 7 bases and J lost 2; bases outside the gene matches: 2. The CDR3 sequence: CASIGLAQETQYF. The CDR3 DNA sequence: TGTGCCAGCATCGGACTAGCGCAAGAGACCCAGTACTTC.

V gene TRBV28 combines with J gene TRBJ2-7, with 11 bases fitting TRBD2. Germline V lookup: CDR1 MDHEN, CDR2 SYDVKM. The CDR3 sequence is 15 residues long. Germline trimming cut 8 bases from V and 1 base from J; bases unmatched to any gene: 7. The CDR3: CASGQLAGVSYEQYF. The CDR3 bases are TGTGCCAGCGGCCAACTAGCGGGAGTTTCCTACGAGCAGTACTTC.

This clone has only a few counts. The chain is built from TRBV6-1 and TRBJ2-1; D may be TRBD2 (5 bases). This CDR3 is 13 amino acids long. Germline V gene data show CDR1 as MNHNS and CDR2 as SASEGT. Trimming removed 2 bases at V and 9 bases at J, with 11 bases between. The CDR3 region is CASSELAAGEQFF. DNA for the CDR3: TGTGCCAGCAGTGAACTTGCCGCGGGTGAGCAGTTCTTC.